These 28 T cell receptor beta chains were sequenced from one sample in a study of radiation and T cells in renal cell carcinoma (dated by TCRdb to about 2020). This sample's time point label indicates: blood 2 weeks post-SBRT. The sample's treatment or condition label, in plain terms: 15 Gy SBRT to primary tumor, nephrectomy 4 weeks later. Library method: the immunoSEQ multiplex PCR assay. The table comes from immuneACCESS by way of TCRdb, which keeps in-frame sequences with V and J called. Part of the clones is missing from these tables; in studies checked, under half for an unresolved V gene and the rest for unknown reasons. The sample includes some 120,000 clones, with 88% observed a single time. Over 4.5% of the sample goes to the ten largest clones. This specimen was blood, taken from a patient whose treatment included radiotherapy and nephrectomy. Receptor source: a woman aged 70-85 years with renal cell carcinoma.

The CDR3 nucleotides are TGTGCCAGCAGTGCCTCATCACCCCTCCACTTT. This gives the protein CASSASSPLHF. The chain combines TRBV11-3 with TRBJ1-6, with unresolved D. Germline V gene data show CDR1 as SGHNT and CDR2 as YENEEA. V lost 6 bases and J lost 10, with 7 bases in between. This CDR3 is 11 amino acids long.

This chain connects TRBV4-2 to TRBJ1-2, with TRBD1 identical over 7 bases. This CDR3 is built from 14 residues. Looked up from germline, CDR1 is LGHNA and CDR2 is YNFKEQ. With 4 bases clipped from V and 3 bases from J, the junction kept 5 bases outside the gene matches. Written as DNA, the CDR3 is TGTGCCAGCAGCCCTGGAGGGGGCGACTATGGCTACACCTTC. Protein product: CASSPGGGDYGYTF.

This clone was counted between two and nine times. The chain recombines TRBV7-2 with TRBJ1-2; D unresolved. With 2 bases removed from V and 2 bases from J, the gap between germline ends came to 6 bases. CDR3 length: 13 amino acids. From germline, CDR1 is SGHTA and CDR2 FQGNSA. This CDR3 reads CASSLKGNYGYTF. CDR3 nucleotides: TGTGCCAGCAGCTTAAAAGGAAACTATGGCTACACCTTC.

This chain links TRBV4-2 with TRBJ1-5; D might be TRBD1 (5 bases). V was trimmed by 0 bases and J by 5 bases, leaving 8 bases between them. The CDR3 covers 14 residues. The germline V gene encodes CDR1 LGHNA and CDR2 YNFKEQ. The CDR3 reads CASSQDQGDQPQHF. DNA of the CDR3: TGTGCCAGCAGCCAAGATCAGGGAGATCAGCCCCAGCATTTT.

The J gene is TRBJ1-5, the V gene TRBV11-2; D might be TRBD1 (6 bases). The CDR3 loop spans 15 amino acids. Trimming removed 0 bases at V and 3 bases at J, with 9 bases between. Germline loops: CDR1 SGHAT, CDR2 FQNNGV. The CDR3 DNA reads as TGTGCCAGCAGCTTAGAAAGGGGGGACAATCAGCCCCAGCATTTT. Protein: CASSLERGDNQPQHF.

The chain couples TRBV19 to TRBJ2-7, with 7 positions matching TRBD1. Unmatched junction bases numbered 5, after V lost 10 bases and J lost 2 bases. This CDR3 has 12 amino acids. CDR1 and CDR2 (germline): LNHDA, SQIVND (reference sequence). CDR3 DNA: TGTGCCACGACAGGGTCTACCTACGAGCAGTACTTC. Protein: CATTGSTYEQYF.

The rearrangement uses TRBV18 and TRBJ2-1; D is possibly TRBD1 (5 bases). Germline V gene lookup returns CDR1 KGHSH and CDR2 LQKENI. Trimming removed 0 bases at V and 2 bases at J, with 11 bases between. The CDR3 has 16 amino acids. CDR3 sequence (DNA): TGTGCCAGCTCACCACCCACAGGCCAAACCTACAATGAGCAGTTCTTC. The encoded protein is CASSPPTGQTYNEQFF. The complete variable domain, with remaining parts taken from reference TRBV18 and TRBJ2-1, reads NAGVMQNPRHLVRRRGQEARLRCSPMKGHSHVYWYRQLPEEGLKFMVYLQKENIIDESGMPKERFSAEFPKEGPSILRIQQVVRGDSAAYFCASSPPTGQTYNEQFFGPGTRLTVL.

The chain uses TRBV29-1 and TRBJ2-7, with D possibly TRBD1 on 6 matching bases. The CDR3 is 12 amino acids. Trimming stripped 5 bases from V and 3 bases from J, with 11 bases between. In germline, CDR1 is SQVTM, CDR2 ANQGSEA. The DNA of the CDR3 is TGCAGCGTTTCCCAGGGGATCTACGAGCAGTACTTC. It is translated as CSVSQGIYEQYF.

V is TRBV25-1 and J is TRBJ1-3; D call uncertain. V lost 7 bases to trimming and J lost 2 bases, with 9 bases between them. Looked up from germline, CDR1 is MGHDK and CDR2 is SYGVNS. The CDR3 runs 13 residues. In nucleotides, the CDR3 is TGTGCCAGCACAGCCTTTGCTGGAAACACCATATATTTT. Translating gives CASTAFAGNTIYF.

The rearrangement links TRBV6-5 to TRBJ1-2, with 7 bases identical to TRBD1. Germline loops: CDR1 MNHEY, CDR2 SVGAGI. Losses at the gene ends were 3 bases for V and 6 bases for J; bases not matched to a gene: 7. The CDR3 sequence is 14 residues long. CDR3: CASSYGTASNGYTF. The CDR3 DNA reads TGTGCCAGCAGTTATGGGACAGCGTCCAATGGCTACACCTTC.

The CDR3 here is CATSTRLATSTDTQYF. DNA of the CDR3: TGTGCCACCAGCACAAGACTAGCGACTAGCACAGATACGCAGTATTTT. This sequence joins TRBV15 and TRBJ2-3; 8 bases map to TRBD2. The germline CDR1 and CDR2 sequences are LNHNV and YYDKDF (reference sequence). Unmatched junction bases numbered 6, after V lost 4 bases and J lost 0 bases. The CDR3 spans 16 residues.

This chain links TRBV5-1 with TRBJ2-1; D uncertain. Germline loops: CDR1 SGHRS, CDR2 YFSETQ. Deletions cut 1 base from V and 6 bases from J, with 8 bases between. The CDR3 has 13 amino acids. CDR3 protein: CASSLPRLNEQFF. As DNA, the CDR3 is TGCGCCAGCAGCTTGCCACGACTCAATGAGCAGTTCTTC.

DNA of the CDR3: TGTGCCAGCAGTGTTCTAGCGGGGGGGTATGAGCAGTTCTTC. This codes for CASSVLAGGYEQFF. The rearrangement links TRBV2 to TRBJ2-1; 12 bases agree with TRBD2. The V segment lost 4 bases and the J segment 8 bases; nucleotides outside the gene matches: 3. The CDR3 totals 14 residues. Germline V CDR1 and CDR2: SNHLY, FYNNEI.

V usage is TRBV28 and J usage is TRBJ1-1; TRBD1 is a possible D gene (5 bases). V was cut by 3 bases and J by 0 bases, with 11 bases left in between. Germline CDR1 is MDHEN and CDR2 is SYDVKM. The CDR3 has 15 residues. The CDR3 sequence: CASSFFGGVNTEAFF. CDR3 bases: TGTGCCAGCAGTTTTTTCGGGGGTGTGAACACTGAAGCTTTCTTT.

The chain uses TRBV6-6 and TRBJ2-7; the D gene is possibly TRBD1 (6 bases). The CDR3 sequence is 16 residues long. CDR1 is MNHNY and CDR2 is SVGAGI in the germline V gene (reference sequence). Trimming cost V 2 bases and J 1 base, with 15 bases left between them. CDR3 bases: TGTGCCAGCAGTTACATGCAGGGGATCAAGTCCTACGAGCAGTACTTC. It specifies CASSYMQGIKSYEQYF.

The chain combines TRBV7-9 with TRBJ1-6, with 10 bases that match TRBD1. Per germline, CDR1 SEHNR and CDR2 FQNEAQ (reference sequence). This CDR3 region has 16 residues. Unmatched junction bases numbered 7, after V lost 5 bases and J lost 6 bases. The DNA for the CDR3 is TGTGCCAGCAGCCCCGGGGACAGGGGACGTAATTCACCCCTCCACTTT. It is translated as CASSPGDRGRNSPLHF.

This CDR3 reads CASSFPRTGPYNEQFF. The CDR3 DNA sequence: TGTGCCAGCAGTTTCCCCCGGACAGGGCCCTACAATGAGCAGTTCTTC. The rearrangement links TRBV6-6 to TRBJ2-1, with 8 positions matching TRBD1. With 4 bases clipped from V and 2 bases from J, the junction kept 7 bases outside the gene matches. Germline V gene data show CDR1 as MNHNY and CDR2 as SVGAGI (reference sequence). The CDR3 has 16 residues.

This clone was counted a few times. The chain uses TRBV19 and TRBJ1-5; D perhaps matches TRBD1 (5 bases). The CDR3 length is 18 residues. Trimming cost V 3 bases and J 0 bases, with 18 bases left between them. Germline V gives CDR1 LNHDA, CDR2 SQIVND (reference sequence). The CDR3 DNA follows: TGTGCCAGTAGTATGGCAGGGAGGGCAACATATAGCAATCAGCCCCAGCATTTT. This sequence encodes CASSMAGRATYSNQPQHF.

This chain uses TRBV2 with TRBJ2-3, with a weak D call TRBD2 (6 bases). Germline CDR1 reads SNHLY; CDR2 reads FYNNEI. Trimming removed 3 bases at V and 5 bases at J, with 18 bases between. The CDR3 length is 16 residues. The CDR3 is CASSERQDLAEDTQYF. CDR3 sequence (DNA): TGTGCCAGCAGTGAGCGGCAGGATTTAGCGGAAGATACGCAGTATTTT.

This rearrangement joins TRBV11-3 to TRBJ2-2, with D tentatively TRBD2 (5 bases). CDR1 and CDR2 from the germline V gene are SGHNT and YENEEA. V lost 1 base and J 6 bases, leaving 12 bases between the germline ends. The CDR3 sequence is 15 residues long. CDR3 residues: CASSLAAEVAGELFF. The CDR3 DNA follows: TGTGCCAGCAGCTTAGCGGCGGAGGTCGCCGGGGAGCTGTTTTTT. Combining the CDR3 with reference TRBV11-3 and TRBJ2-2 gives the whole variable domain EAGVVQSPRYKIIEKKQPVAFWCNPISGHNTLYWYLQNLGQGPELLIRYENEEAVDDSQLPKDRFSAERLKGVDSTLKIQPAELGDSAVYLCASSLAAEVAGELFFGEGSRLTVL.

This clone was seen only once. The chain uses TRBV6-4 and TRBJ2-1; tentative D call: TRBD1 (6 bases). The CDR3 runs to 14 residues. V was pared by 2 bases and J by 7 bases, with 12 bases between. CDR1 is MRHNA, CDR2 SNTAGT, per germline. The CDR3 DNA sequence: TGTGCCAGCAGTGACCCTTCTACAGGGAATGAGCAGTTCTTC. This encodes CASSDPSTGNEQFF.

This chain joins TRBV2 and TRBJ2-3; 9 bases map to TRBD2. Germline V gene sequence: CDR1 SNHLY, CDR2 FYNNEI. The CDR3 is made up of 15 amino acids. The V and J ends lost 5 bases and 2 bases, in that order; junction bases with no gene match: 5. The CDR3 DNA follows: TGTGCCAGCAGTCGGGCGGGGGGGAACACAGATACGCAGTATTTT. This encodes CASSRAGGNTDTQYF.

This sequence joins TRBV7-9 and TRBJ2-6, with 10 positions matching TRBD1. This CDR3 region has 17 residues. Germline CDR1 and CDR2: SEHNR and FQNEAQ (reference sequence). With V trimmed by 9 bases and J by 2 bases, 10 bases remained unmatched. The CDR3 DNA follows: TGTGCCAGGGATTCCCGGGACAGGGGAACTGGGGCCAACGTCCTGACTTTC. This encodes CARDSRDRGTGANVLTF.

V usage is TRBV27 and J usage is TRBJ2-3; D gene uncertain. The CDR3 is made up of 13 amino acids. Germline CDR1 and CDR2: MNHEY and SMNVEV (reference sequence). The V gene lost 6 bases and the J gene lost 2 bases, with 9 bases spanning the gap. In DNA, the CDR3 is TGTGCCAGCAGCCACACCTACACAGATACGCAGTATTTT. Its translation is CASSHTYTDTQYF.

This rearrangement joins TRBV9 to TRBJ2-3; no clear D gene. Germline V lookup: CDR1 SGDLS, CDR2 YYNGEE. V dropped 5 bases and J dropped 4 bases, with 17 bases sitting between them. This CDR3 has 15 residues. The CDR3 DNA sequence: TGTGCCAGCAGACCAACCCTAGGAACCGCAGATACGCAGTATTTT. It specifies CASRPTLGTADTQYF.

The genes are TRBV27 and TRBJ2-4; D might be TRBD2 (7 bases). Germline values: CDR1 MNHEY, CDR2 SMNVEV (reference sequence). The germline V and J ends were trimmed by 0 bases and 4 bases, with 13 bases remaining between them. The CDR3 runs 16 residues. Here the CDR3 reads CASSLSGGGQKNIQYF. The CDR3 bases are TGTGCCAGCAGTTTATCAGGCGGGGGCCAAAAAAACATTCAGTACTTC.

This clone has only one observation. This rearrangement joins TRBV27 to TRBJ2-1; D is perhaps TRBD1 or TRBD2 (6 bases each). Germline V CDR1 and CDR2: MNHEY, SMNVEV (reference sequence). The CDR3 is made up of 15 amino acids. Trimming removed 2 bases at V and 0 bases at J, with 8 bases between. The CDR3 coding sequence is TGTGCCAGCAGTTTAAGGGGGGCCTCCTACAATGAGCAGTTCTTC. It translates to CASSLRGASYNEQFF.

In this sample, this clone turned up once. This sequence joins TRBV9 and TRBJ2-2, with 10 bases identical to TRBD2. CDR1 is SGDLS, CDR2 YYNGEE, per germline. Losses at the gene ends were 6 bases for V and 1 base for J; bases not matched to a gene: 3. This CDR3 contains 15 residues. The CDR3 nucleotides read TGTGCCAGCACCGGGACTAGCGTGAACACCGGGGAGCTGTTTTTT. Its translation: CASTGTSVNTGELFF.